These 2 T cell receptor beta chains were sequenced from one sample in a study of Ad26.COV2.S vaccination and SARS-CoV-2 variants. Specified treatment: roughly 20 received Ad26.COV2.S at low or high dose, single or two shots; roughly five received placebo; per-sample allocation not given. The investigators took samples on day 63 after the first vaccine or placebo injection. Clones were read by immunoSEQ multiplex PCR, and TCRdb kept only the in-frame ones, dropping some. The data contain about 400,000 clones, about 91% of them singletons. Sequenced here: peripheral blood, sampled in a trial of Ad26.COV2.S vaccine versus placebo. The receptors come from a person between 18 and 60 years old who received the Ad26.COV2.S COVID-19 vaccine or a placebo.

The chain links TRBV2 to TRBJ2-7; D tentatively fits TRBD1 or TRBD2 (5 bases each). This CDR3 is built from 14 residues. The V and J ends lost 6 bases and 5 bases respectively, with 17 bases between them. CDR1 and CDR2 from the germline V gene are SNHLY and FYNNEI. CDR3 protein: CASSGARGLNEQYF. CDR3 DNA: TGTGCCAGCAGCGGGGCCCGGGGATTGAACGAGCAGTACTTC.

The chain is built from TRBV3-1 (or the pseudogene TRBV3-2) and TRBJ2-7, with TRBD1 as a possible D gene (5 bases). CDR3 length equals 14 residues. V lost 0 bases and J lost 6, with 12 bases in between. Germline assignment: CDR1 LGHDT and CDR2 YNNKEL (reference sequence). CDR3 residues: CASSQDGGRAEQYF. CDR3 nucleotides: TGTGCCAGCAGCCAAGATGGTGGCAGGGCCGAGCAGTACTTC.